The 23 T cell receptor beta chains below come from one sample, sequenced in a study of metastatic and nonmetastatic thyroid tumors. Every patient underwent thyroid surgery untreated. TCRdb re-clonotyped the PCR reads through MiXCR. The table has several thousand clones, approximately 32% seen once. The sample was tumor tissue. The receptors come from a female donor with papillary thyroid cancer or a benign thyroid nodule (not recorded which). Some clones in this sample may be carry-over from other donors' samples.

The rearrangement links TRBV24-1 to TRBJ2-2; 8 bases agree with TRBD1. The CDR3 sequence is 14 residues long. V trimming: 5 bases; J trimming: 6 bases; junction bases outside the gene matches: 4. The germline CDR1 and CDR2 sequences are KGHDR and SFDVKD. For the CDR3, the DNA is TGTGCCACCAGTGCTTCGACAGGGGCCGGGGAGCTGTTTTTT. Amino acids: CATSASTGAGELFF.

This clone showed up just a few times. For the CDR3, the DNA is TGTGCCAGTACCCCTAGGGAAACTCTGGCTGAAGCTTTCTTT. Its translation is CASTPRETLAEAFF. The chain is built from TRBV19 and TRBJ1-1, with D unresolved. The CDR3 covers 14 residues. Trimming took off 7 bases at V and 6 bases at J, with 18 bases between the two ends. CDR1 is LNHDA and CDR2 is SQIVND in the germline V gene (reference sequence).

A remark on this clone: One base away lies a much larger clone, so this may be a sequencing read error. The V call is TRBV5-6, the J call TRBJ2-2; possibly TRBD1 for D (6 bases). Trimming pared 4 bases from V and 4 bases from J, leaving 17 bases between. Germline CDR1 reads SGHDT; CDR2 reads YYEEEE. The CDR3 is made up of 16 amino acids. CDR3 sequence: CASSTPAVQGTGELFF. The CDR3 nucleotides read TGTGCCAGCAGCACCCCAGCAGTACAGGGCACCGGGGAGCTGTTTTTT.

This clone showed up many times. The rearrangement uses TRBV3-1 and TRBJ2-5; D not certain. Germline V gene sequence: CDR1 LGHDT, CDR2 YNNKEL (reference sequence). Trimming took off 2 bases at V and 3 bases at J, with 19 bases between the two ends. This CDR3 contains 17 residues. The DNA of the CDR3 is TGTGCCAGCAGCCAACCCAGGAGCAGCCACCCCGAAGAGACCCAGTACTTC. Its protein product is CASSQPRSSHPEETQYF.

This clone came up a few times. The DNA for the CDR3 is TGTGCCAGCAGTTTCTGGACAGGGCGAGGGGAGGAGACCCAGTACTTC. This gives the protein CASSFWTGRGEETQYF. V gene TRBV27 combines with J gene TRBJ2-5; the match to TRBD1 covers 8 bases. Trimming at V came to 3 bases and at J to 5 bases, leaving 11 bases not matched to a gene. The CDR3 is made up of 16 amino acids. Germline CDR1 and CDR2: MNHEY and SMNVEV (reference sequence).

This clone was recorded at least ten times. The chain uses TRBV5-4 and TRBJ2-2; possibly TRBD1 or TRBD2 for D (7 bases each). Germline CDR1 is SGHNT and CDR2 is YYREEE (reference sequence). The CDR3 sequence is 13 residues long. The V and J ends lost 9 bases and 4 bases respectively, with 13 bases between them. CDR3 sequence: CATRGGLTGELFF. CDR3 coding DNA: TGTGCCACCAGGGGGGGGCTCACCGGGGAGCTGTTTTTT.

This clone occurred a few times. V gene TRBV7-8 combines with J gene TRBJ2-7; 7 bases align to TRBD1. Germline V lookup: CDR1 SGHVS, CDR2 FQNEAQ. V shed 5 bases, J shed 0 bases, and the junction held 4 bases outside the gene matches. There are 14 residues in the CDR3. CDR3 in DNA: TGTGCCAGCAGCCCACGGGACAGCTCCTACGAGCAGTACTTC. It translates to CASSPRDSSYEQYF. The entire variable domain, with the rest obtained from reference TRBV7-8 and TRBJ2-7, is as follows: GAGVSQSPRYKVAKRGQDVALRCDPISGHVSLFWYQQALGQGPEFLTYFQNEAQLDKSGLPSDRFFAERPEGSVSTLKIQRTQQEDSAVYLCASSPRDSSYEQYFGPGTRLTVT.

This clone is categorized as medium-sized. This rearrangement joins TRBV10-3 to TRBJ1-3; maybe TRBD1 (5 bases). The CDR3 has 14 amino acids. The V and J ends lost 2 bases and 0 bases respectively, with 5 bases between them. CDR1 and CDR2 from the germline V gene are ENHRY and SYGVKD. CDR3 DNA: TGTGCCATCAGTGAGAGGGGCTCTGGAAACACCATATATTTT. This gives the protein CAISERGSGNTIYF.

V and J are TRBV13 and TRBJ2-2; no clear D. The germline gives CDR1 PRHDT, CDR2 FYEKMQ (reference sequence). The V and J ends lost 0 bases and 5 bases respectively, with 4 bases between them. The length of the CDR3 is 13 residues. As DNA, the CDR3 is TGTGCCAGCAGCTTAGGTTTTACCGGGGAGCTGTTTTTT. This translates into CASSLGFTGELFF.

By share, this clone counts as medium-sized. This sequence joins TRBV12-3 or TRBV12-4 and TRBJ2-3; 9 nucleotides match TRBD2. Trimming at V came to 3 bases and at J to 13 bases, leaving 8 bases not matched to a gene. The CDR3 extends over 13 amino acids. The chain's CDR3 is CASSLKSGRSEYF. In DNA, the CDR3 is TGTGCCAGCAGTTTGAAAAGCGGGAGGTCGGAGTATTTT.

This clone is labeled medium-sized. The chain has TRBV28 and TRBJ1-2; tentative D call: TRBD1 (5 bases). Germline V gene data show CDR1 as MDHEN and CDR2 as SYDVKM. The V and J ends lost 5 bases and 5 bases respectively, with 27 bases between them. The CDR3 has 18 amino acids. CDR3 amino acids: CASSSRGVRAGSPYGYTF. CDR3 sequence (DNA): TGTGCCAGCAGTAGCCGGGGCGTCCGGGCAGGGTCCCCTTATGGCTACACCTTC.

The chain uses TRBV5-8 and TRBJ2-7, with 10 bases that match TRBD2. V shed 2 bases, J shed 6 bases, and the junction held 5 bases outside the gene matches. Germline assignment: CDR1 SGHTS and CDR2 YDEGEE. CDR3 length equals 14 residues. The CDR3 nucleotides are TGTGCCAGCAGCTTCCTAGCGGGAGAGGGCGAGCAGTACTTC. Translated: CASSFLAGEGEQYF.

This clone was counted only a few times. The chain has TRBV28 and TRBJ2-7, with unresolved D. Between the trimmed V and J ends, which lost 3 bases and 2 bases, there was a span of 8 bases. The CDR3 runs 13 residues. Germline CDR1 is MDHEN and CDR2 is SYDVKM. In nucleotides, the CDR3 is TGTGCCAGCAGTTTGGGCAGCACCTACGAGCAGTACTTC. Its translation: CASSLGSTYEQYF.

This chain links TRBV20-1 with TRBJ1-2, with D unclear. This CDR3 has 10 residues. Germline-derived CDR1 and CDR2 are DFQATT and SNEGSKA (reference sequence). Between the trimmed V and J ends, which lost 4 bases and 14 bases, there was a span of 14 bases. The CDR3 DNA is TGCAGTGCTATCTCGGGCAGTGTTACCTTC. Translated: CSAISGSVTF.

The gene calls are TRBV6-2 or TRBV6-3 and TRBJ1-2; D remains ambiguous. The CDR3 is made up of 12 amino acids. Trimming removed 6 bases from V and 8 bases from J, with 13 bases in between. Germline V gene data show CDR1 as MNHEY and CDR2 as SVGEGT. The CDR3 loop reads CASRRGGDGYTF. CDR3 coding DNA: TGTGCCAGCAGGCGGGGAGGAGACGGCTACACCTTC.

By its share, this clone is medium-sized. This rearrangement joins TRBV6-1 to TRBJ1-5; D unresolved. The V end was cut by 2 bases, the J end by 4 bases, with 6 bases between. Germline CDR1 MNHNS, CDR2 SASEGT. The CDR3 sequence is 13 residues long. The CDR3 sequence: CASSESENQPQHF. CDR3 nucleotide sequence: TGTGCCAGCAGTGAATCAGAGAATCAGCCCCAGCATTTT.

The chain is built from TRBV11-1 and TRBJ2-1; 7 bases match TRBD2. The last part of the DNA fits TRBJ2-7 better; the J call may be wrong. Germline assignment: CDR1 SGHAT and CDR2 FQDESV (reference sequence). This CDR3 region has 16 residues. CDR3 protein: CASSPHWTSRSYEQYF. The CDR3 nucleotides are TGTGCCAGCAGCCCCCATTGGACTAGTCGCTCCTACGAGCAGTACTTC.

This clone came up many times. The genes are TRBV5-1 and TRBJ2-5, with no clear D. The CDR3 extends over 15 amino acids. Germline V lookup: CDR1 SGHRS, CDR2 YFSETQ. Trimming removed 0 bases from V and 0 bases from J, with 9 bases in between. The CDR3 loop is CASSLGGPYQETQYF. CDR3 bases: TGCGCCAGCAGCTTGGGCGGCCCGTACCAAGAGACCCAGTACTTC.

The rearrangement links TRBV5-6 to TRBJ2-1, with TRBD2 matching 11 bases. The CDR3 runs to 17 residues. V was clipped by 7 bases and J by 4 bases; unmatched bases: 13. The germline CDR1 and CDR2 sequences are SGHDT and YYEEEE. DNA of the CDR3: TGTGCCAGCTTCACGATGCAGACTAGCGGGATGTACAATGAGCAGTTCTTC. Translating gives CASFTMQTSGMYNEQFF.

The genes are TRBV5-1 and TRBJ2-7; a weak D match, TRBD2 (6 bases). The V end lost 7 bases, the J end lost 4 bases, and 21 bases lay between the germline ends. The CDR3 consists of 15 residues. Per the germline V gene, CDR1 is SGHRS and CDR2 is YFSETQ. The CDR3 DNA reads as TGCGCCAGCCGCCAGTGGCGGGATCCATTTTACGAGCAGTACTTC. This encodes CASRQWRDPFYEQYF.

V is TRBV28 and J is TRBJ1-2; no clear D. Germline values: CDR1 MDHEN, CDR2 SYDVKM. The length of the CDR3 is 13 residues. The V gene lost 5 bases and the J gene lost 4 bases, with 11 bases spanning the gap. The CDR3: CASSQGRIYGYTF. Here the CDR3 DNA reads TGTGCCAGCAGTCAAGGACGGATCTATGGCTACACCTTC.

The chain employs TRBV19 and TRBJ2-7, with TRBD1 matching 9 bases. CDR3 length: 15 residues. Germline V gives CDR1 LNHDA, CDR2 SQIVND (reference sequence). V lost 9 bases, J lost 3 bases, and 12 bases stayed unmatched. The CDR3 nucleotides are TGTGCCAGCGCCAAGCCCGGGACAGGGTTCTACGAGCAGTACTTC. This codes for CASAKPGTGFYEQYF.

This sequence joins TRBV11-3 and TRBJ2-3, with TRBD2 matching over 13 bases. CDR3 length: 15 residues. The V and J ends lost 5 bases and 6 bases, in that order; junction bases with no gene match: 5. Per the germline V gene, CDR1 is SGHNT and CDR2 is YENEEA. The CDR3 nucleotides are TGTGCCAGCAGCACCGGACTAGCGGGAGCGGATACGCAGTATTTT. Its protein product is CASSTGLAGADTQYF.